This TCR beta chain was observed in a study of T cells in Graves' hyperthyroidism and ophthalmopathy. CDR3 size: 15 residues. From germline, CDR1 is MDHEN and CDR2 SYDVKM. V was cut by 5 bases and J by 1 base, with 15 bases left in between. There were TCR beta CDR3 regions amplified from RNA transcripts. Primed by the HTBI set, a first-round RT-PCR was run on the TCR CDR3. TCRdb called the multiplex PCR reads again in MiXCR, with one record for every CDR3 protein. This table has roughly 700,000 distinct CDR3 sequences, 15% to 20% appearing once. Stability of Graves' hyperthyroidism was defined as absent ophthalmopathy progression within 18 months. PBMCs were collected from an approximately 10 ml volume of fresh peripheral blood. This clonotype was seen repeatedly, ten times or more.

V and J are TRBV28 and TRBJ2-7, with a weak D call TRBD1 (6 bases). This clonotype originated in a man aged 50 to 59 with Graves' hyperthyroidism. The material sequenced was blood. CDR3: CASSIITQGSYEQYF. DNA of the CDR3: TGTGCCAGCAGTATCATAACACAGGGTTCCTACGAGCAGTACTTC.